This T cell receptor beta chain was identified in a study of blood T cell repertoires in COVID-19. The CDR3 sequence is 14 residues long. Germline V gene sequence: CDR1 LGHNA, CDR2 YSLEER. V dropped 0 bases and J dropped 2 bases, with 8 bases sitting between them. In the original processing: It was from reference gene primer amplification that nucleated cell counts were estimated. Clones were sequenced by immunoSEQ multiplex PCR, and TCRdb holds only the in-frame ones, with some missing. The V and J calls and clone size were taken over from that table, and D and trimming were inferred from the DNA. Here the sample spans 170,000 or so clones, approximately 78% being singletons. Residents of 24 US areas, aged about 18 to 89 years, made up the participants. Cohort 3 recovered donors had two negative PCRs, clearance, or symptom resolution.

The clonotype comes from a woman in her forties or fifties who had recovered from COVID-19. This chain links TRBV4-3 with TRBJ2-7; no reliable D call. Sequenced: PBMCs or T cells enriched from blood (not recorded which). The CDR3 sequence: CASSQDWATYEQYF. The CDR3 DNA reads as TGCGCCAGCAGCCAAGATTGGGCGACCTACGAGCAGTACTTC.